This passage covers 18 T cell receptor beta chains from one sample sequenced in a study of shared clonotypes between healthy human individuals. Profiled with immunoSEQ multiplex PCR; TCRdb holds only in-frame clones, not every one. Of about 1.1 million clones detected, around 77% appear once; the ten largest clones hold 0.89%. The material sequenced was memory CD4+ T cells from PBMCs. Subset noted: CD45RA-negative fraction. These TCRs come from a man aged 18 to 30 in good health. Some clones in this sample may be carry-over from other donors' samples.

J is TRBJ2-2 and V is TRBV11-1; D possibly corresponds to TRBD2 (6 bases). The V end lost 5 bases, the J end lost 4 bases, and 11 bases lay between the germline ends. The CDR3 loop spans 14 amino acids. Germline CDR1 is SGHAT and CDR2 is FQDESV (reference sequence). The CDR3 is CASSKGLLTGELFF. In DNA, the CDR3 is TGTGCCAGCAGCAAGGGACTTCTCACCGGGGAGCTGTTTTTT.

The rearrangement uses TRBV7-2 and TRBJ2-2, with D uncertain. The CDR3 totals 14 residues. Germline values: CDR1 SGHTA, CDR2 FQGNSA. Between the trimmed V and J ends, which lost 3 bases and 6 bases, there was a span of 11 bases. CDR3 DNA: TGTGCCAGCAGCTTGTCGCGGCCCTCCGGGGAGCTGTTTTTT. Translation: CASSLSRPSGELFF.

The chain couples TRBV13 to TRBJ1-1; TRBD1 might be the D (6 bases). This CDR3 is 14 amino acids long. V gave up 3 bases and J gave up 1 base, with 9 bases separating them. Germline-derived CDR1 and CDR2 are PRHDT and FYEKMQ (reference sequence). In DNA form, the CDR3 reads TGTGCCAGCAGCTTCCTGGACAGGAACACTGAAGCTTTCTTT. Residues: CASSFLDRNTEAFF.

The chain uses TRBV6-5 and TRBJ1-2; D unclear. V lost 6 bases, J lost 5 bases, and 4 bases lay in between. CDR1 is MNHEY, CDR2 SVGAGI, per germline. This CDR3 has 10 amino acids. CDR3 nucleotide sequence: TGTGCCAGCAGACAGTATGGCTACACCTTC. Amino acid sequence: CASRQYGYTF.

This rearrangement joins TRBV7-9 to TRBJ2-3; D is undetermined. CDR3 length: 15 residues. Germline V gene data show CDR1 as SEHNR and CDR2 as FQNEAQ (reference sequence). The V end lost 4 bases, the J end lost 2 bases, and 13 bases lay between the germline ends. CDR3 residues: CASSSWKSVTDTQYF. The CDR3 bases are TGTGCCAGCAGCTCGTGGAAATCGGTCACAGATACGCAGTATTTT. The entire variable domain, with the rest obtained from reference TRBV7-9 and TRBJ2-3, is as follows: DTGVSQNPRHKITKRGQNVTFRCDPISEHNRLYWYRQTLGQGPEFLTYFQNEAQLEKSRLLSDRFSAERPKGSFSTLEIQRTEQGDSAMYLCASSSWKSVTDTQYFGPGTRLTVL.

This clone was seen only once. The chain links TRBV19 to TRBJ1-3, with a tentative D call TRBD1 (5 bases). Germline V lookup: CDR1 LNHDA, CDR2 SQIVND (reference sequence). The length of the CDR3 is 16 residues. The V gene lost 7 bases and the J gene lost 0 bases, with 16 bases spanning the gap. The CDR3 reads CASNLGTSSSGNTIYF. The CDR3 nucleotides read TGTGCCAGTAATCTCGGGACCTCGAGCTCTGGAAACACCATATATTTT.

This clone was seen more than once but under ten times. The chain links TRBV7-3 to TRBJ2-1; 10 nucleotides match TRBD2. This CDR3 is built from 17 residues. Germline loops: CDR1 SGHTA, CDR2 FQGTGA. V gave up 2 bases and J gave up 6 bases; unmatched junction bases: 10. The CDR3: CASSLLPAGGLINEQFF. The CDR3 DNA sequence: TGTGCCAGCAGCTTACTCCCAGCGGGAGGGCTTATCAATGAGCAGTTCTTC.

V and J are TRBV18 and TRBJ1-2, with a possible D match to TRBD1 (6 bases). The V gene lost 3 bases and the J gene lost 4 bases, with 12 bases spanning the gap. This CDR3 spans 14 amino acids. From germline, CDR1 is KGHSH and CDR2 LQKENI. CDR3 protein: CASSPGASGYGYTF. CDR3 DNA sequence: TGTGCCAGCTCACCGGGGGCCTCTGGCTATGGCTACACCTTC. The variable domain in full, completed from reference TRBV18 and TRBJ1-2, reads NAGVMQNPRHLVRRRGQEARLRCSPMKGHSHVYWYRQLPEEGLKFMVYLQKENIIDESGMPKERFSAEFPKEGPSILRIQQVVRGDSAAYFCASSPGASGYGYTFGSGTRLTVV.

This clone was detected ten times or more. The chain carries TRBV28 and TRBJ2-3; D uncertain. The V and J ends lost 4 bases and 1 base respectively, with 9 bases between them. The germline gives CDR1 MDHEN, CDR2 SYDVKM. The CDR3 extends over 14 amino acids. This CDR3 is CASSSNSRTDTQYF. The CDR3 DNA reads as TGTGCCAGCAGTTCCAACTCTCGCACAGATACGCAGTATTTT.

The CDR3 here is CASSTLFLANTGELFF. CDR3 coding DNA: TGTGCCAGTAGTACCCTTTTTCTCGCGAACACCGGGGAGCTGTTTTTT. J is TRBJ2-2 and V is TRBV19; D ambiguous. The germline gives CDR1 LNHDA, CDR2 SQIVND (reference sequence). V gave up 4 bases and J gave up 0 bases, with 12 bases separating them. The CDR3 covers 16 residues.

The chain carries TRBV18 and TRBJ2-1; D uncertain. V shed 4 bases and J shed 4 bases, with 8 bases lying between them. The CDR3 has 13 residues. CDR1 is KGHSH, CDR2 LQKENI, per germline. This chain's CDR3 is CASSRDGYNEQFF. Here the CDR3 DNA reads TGTGCCAGCTCACGAGACGGATACAATGAGCAGTTCTTC.

The CDR3 DNA is TGCGCCAGCAGCTTGAATGGACGGGAAACTGAAGCTTTCTTT. Protein product: CASSLNGRETEAFF. The gene calls are TRBV5-1 and TRBJ1-1; D is unresolved. Trimming took off 1 base at V and 5 bases at J, with 12 bases between the two ends. Germline V gene data show CDR1 as SGHRS and CDR2 as YFSETQ. The CDR3 is made up of 14 amino acids.

This rearrangement joins TRBV28 to TRBJ1-2, with D tentatively TRBD1 (6 bases). The CDR3 spans 15 residues. Looked up from germline, CDR1 is MDHEN and CDR2 is SYDVKM. The germline V and J ends were trimmed by 2 bases and 5 bases, with 15 bases remaining between them. In DNA, the CDR3 is TGTGCCAGCAGTTTAGGAGGACAGTTACTATATGGCTACACCTTC. This encodes CASSLGGQLLYGYTF.

This chain joins TRBV27 and TRBJ2-7; D possibly matches TRBD1 or TRBD2 (5 bases each). The CDR3 is 14 residues long. V was pared by 6 bases and J by 0 bases, with 12 bases between. CDR1 is MNHEY, CDR2 SMNVEV, per germline (reference sequence). CDR3 DNA: TGTGCCAGCAGGTCCCTTGGGGGCTCCTACGAGCAGTACTTC. Translating it yields CASRSLGGSYEQYF.

On this clone: A much larger clone lies one base from this, so it may be a read error. The rearrangement joins TRBV19 to TRBJ1-2, with TRBD1 identical over 7 bases. The CDR3 sequence is 16 residues long. Germline-derived CDR1 and CDR2 are LNHDA and SQIVND (reference sequence). V was clipped by 5 bases and J by 0 bases; unmatched bases: 9. The CDR3 is CASSPGQRAPNYGYTF. The DNA for the CDR3 is TGTGCCAGTAGTCCGGGACAGAGGGCACCTAACTATGGCTACACCTTC.

The CDR3 reads CASSIVATGGYEQYF. The CDR3 DNA is TGTGCCAGTAGTATAGTCGCGACAGGGGGCTACGAGCAGTACTTC. The chain joins TRBV19 to TRBJ2-7; 9 nucleotides match TRBD1. CDR1 is LNHDA, CDR2 SQIVND, per germline (reference sequence). The length of the CDR3 is 15 residues. The V and J ends lost 1 base and 3 bases, in that order; junction bases with no gene match: 4.

The count of this clone is one. V and J are TRBV30 and TRBJ2-3; tentative D call: TRBD2 (6 bases). The CDR3 extends over 12 amino acids. Trimming cost V 0 bases and J 6 bases, with 7 bases left between them. Germline values: CDR1 GTSNPN, CDR2 SVGIG (reference sequence). CDR3 loop: CAWSVREDTQYF. The DNA for the CDR3 is TGTGCCTGGAGTGTACGGGAGGATACGCAGTATTTT.

The chain recombines TRBV15 with TRBJ2-4; TRBD1 matches 8 bases. This CDR3 has 15 residues. V shed 4 bases and J 5 bases; nucleotides not matched to a gene: 7. The germline CDR1 and CDR2 sequences are LNHNV and YYDKDF (reference sequence). The chain's CDR3 is CATSKEQGGENIQYF. DNA for the CDR3: TGTGCCACCAGCAAAGAACAGGGGGGCGAAAACATTCAGTACTTC. The full variable domain, in which reference TRBV15 and TRBJ2-4 provide the parts outside the CDR3, is DAMVIQNPRYQVTQFGKPVTLSCSQTLNHNVMYWYQQKSSQAPKLLFHYYDKDFNNEADTPDNFQSRRPNTSFCFLDIRSPGLGDTAMYLCATSKEQGGENIQYFGAGTRLSVL.